The 25 T cell receptor beta chains given below trace back to one sample, sequenced in a study of beta chain features in type 1 diabetes. The study's findings and limits: Shorter TCRB CDR3s, moderately but significantly so, marked every one of the four CD4+ subsets in Type 1 diabetes patients.

Antigen specificity for these receptors is unknown. Reverse transcription of all isolated RNA meant that expressed TCRB transcripts were sequenced. Clones were sequenced by immunoSEQ multiplex PCR, and TCRdb holds only the in-frame ones, with some missing. The repertoire consists of 20,000 to 25,000 clones, with under 70% occurring once and the leading ten covering more than 0.95%. The sequenced sample consisted of stem cell memory CD4+ T cells from blood. These TCRs come from a woman aged 40 to 50 with type 1 diabetes.

The CDR3 spells CASSLLSRNTGELFF. Written as DNA, the CDR3 is TGTGCCAGCAGCTTACTGAGCCGGAACACCGGGGAGCTGTTTTTT. The chain recombines TRBV7-3 with TRBJ2-2; D is ambiguous. CDR3 length: 15 amino acids. Trimming removed 2 bases from V and 1 base from J, with 8 bases in between. CDR1 is SGHTA and CDR2 is FQGTGA in the germline V gene.

The V and J genes are TRBV4-2 and TRBJ1-5; 8 positions agree with TRBD1. Trimming cost V 5 bases and J 4 bases; bases outside gene matches: 7. There are 15 residues in the CDR3. The germline CDR1 and CDR2 sequences are LGHNA and YNFKEQ. The CDR3 DNA is TGTGCCAGCAGCTTAGGGGACAGGTCAAATCAGCCCCAGCATTTT. It encodes CASSLGDRSNQPQHF.

This clone was seen a few times. The genes are TRBV27 and TRBJ2-5, with a possible D match to TRBD1 (5 bases). The germline CDR1 and CDR2 sequences are MNHEY and SMNVEV (reference sequence). With 5 bases removed from V and 1 base from J, the gap between germline ends came to 11 bases. The CDR3 loop spans 14 amino acids. CDR3 residues: CASSDSRIQETQYF. Written as DNA, the CDR3 is TGTGCCAGCAGTGACAGTCGCATCCAAGAGACCCAGTACTTC.

V is TRBV6-6 and J is TRBJ1-3, with 7 bases lining up with TRBD1. V shed 6 bases, J shed 2 bases, and the junction held 4 bases outside the gene matches. The germline V gene has CDR1 MNHNY and CDR2 SVGAGI (reference sequence). This CDR3 has 14 residues. DNA for the CDR3: TGTGCCAGCAGCCCAGACAGGGCTGGAAACACCATATATTTT. The encoded protein is CASSPDRAGNTIYF.

The chain combines TRBV7-9 with TRBJ2-5; 8 nucleotides line up with TRBD1. This CDR3 spans 14 amino acids. The germline V gene has CDR1 SEHNR and CDR2 FQNEAQ (reference sequence). With 3 bases clipped from V and 4 bases from J, the junction kept 4 bases outside the gene matches. CDR3 in amino acids: CASSFLTGGETQYF. The DNA for the CDR3 is TGTGCCAGCAGCTTCCTCACAGGGGGAGAGACCCAGTACTTC. Looking up the rest from reference TRBV7-9 and TRBJ2-5 gives the full variable domain: DTGVSQNPRHKITKRGQNVTFRCDPISEHNRLYWYRQTLGQGPEFLTYFQNEAQLEKSRLLSDRFSAERPKGSFSTLEIQRTEQGDSAMYLCASSFLTGGETQYFGPGTRLLVL.

This chain uses TRBV9 with TRBJ2-2; D is unclear. Germline V gives CDR1 SGDLS, CDR2 YYNGEE. The V and J ends lost 0 bases and 1 base respectively, with 4 bases between them. The CDR3 sequence is 14 residues long. CDR3 bases: TGTGCCAGCAGCGTAGACAGGAACACCGGGGAGCTGTTTTTT. Amino acids: CASSVDRNTGELFF.

This sequence joins TRBV6-6 and TRBJ2-1; 12 bases match TRBD2. Trimming took 2 bases from V and 6 from J; bases not matched to a gene: 2. The CDR3 loop spans 15 amino acids. Germline lookup yields CDR1 MNHNY and CDR2 SVGAGI (reference sequence). CDR3 residues: CASSYPTSGSNEQFF. CDR3 DNA sequence: TGTGCCAGCAGTTACCCGACTAGCGGGAGCAATGAGCAGTTCTTC.

The V gene is TRBV29-1, the J gene TRBJ1-1; D uncertain. Germline assignment: CDR1 SQVTM and CDR2 ANQGSEA. The CDR3 runs to 13 residues. The V end was cut by 3 bases, the J end by 1 base, with 9 bases between. The CDR3 reads CSVEMVANTEAFF. Here the CDR3 DNA reads TGCAGCGTTGAGATGGTAGCGAACACTGAAGCTTTCTTT.

J is TRBJ2-5 and V is TRBV29-1; 8 bases line up with TRBD2. Germline trimming cut 8 bases from V and 4 bases from J; bases unmatched to any gene: 15. The germline CDR1 and CDR2 sequences are SQVTM and ANQGSEA. The CDR3 has 15 residues. CDR3 region: CSLSGSGSKSETQYF. In nucleotides, the CDR3 is TGCAGCCTATCCGGGAGCGGGAGTAAGTCAGAGACCCAGTACTTC.

This clone showed up just once. The rearrangement links TRBV19 to TRBJ2-1; 9 bases fit TRBD1. V dropped 4 bases and J dropped 7; count of bases not matched to a gene: 8. CDR1 and CDR2 from the germline V gene are LNHDA and SQIVND (reference sequence). This CDR3 is built from 15 residues. DNA for the CDR3: TGTGCCAGTAGTAGGGGACAGGGACCTAAGAATGAGCAGTTCTTC. Translated, it gives CASSRGQGPKNEQFF.

CDR3: CASIRGGGNIQYF. The CDR3 DNA follows: TGTGCCAGCATCCGGGGAGGAGGTAACATTCAGTACTTC. The rearrangement joins TRBV5-6 to TRBJ2-4, with D perhaps matching TRBD2 (6 bases). The CDR3 covers 13 residues. V shed 6 bases and J shed 7 bases, with 14 bases lying between them. Germline V CDR1 and CDR2: SGHDT, YYEEEE.

The gene calls are TRBV9 and TRBJ2-1, with D possibly being TRBD1 (6 bases). Germline CDR1 SGDLS, CDR2 YYNGEE. Deletions cut 0 bases from V and 3 bases from J, with 10 bases between. There are 15 residues in the CDR3. For the CDR3, the DNA is TGTGCCAGCAGCGTAGTTGGGGACAACTACAATGAGCAGTTCTTC. This sequence encodes CASSVVGDNYNEQFF.

The CDR3 region is CSAGGAHGYTF. CDR3 coding DNA: TGCAGTGCTGGGGGGGCCCATGGCTACACCTTC. The gene calls are TRBV20-1 and TRBJ1-2, with D possibly matching TRBD1 (6 bases). V was shortened by 5 bases and J by 6 bases, with 10 bases between the two germline ends. The CDR3 runs to 11 residues. CDR1 is DFQATT, CDR2 SNEGSKA, per germline (reference sequence).

DNA of the CDR3: TGTGCCAGCAGCCTCGGGAGTGGGGGAGAGACCCAGTACTTC. This sequence encodes CASSLGSGGETQYF. The rearrangement joins TRBV11-2 to TRBJ2-5, with D perhaps matching TRBD2 (6 bases). Trimming removed 5 bases from V and 4 bases from J, with 14 bases in between. This CDR3 contains 14 residues. The germline CDR1 and CDR2 sequences are SGHAT and FQNNGV.

The genes are TRBV7-2 and TRBJ1-1, with TRBD1 identical over 7 bases. The germline CDR1 and CDR2 sequences are SGHTA and FQGNSA. Trimming at V came to 4 bases and at J to 1 base, leaving 6 bases not matched to a gene. The length of the CDR3 is 15 residues. CDR3 nucleotides: TGTGCCAGCAGCTCCCAGGGACAGAAGAACACTGAAGCTTTCTTT. Translation gives CASSSQGQKNTEAFF.

This clone was seen a handful of times. The genes are TRBV4-2 and TRBJ2-2; D possibly corresponds to TRBD2 (6 bases). Germline CDR1 is LGHNA and CDR2 is YNFKEQ. This CDR3 has 17 residues. The ends were cut back, 1 base at V and 6 bases at J, with 18 bases in the middle. The DNA for the CDR3 is TGTGCCAGCAGCCAAGGACCGGGACTTGATTCCTCCGGGGAGCTGTTTTTT. Amino acids: CASSQGPGLDSSGELFF.

V and J are TRBV6-6 and TRBJ2-5, with 7 positions matching TRBD2. Germline V gene data show CDR1 as MNHNY and CDR2 as SVGAGI (reference sequence). The CDR3 totals 16 residues. The V gene end was trimmed by 3 bases and the J gene end by 1 base; junction bases not matched to a gene: 8. This CDR3 is CASSYLREGRQETQYF. For the CDR3, the DNA is TGTGCCAGCAGTTATCTGAGGGAGGGCCGCCAAGAGACCCAGTACTTC.

The rearrangement uses TRBV11-3 and TRBJ2-1, with D possibly TRBD1 on 6 matching bases. The CDR3 sequence is 17 residues long. V was cut by 5 bases and J by 6 bases, with 23 bases left in between. The germline V gene has CDR1 SGHNT and CDR2 YENEEA. The CDR3 reads CASSPRPADPGANEQFF. As DNA, the CDR3 is TGTGCCAGCAGCCCCCGACCGGCGGACCCAGGGGCCAATGAGCAGTTCTTC.

V is TRBV5-8 and J is TRBJ2-1; 9 bases align to TRBD1. Germline values: CDR1 SGHTS, CDR2 YDEGEE. This CDR3 has 15 residues. V was clipped by 2 bases and J by 4 bases; unmatched bases: 4. The CDR3 bases are TGTGCCAGCAGCTTCGGGGACAGGGAATACAATGAGCAGTTCTTC. Translating gives CASSFGDREYNEQFF. Filled out from reference TRBV5-8 and TRBJ2-1, the complete variable domain reads EAGVTQSPTHLIKTRGQQATLRCSPISGHTSVYWYQQALGLGLQFLLWYDEGEERNRGNFPPRFSGRQFPNYSSELNVNALELEDSALYLCASSFGDREYNEQFFGPGTRLTVL.

DNA for the CDR3: TGCGCCAGCAGCGTAGGGGCAGGCTACGAGCAGTACTTC. Translated, it gives CASSVGAGYEQYF. The chain has TRBV5-1 and TRBJ2-7, with D possibly being TRBD1 (5 bases). Germline V gene lookup returns CDR1 SGHRS and CDR2 YFSETQ. The CDR3 length is 13 residues. The V end was cut by 4 bases, the J end by 3 bases, with 11 bases between. Combining the CDR3 with reference TRBV5-1 and TRBJ2-7 gives the whole variable domain KAGVTQTPRYLIKTRGQQVTLSCSPISGHRSVSWYQQTPGQGLQFLFEYFSETQRNKGNFPGRFSGRQFSNSRSEMNVSTLELGDSALYLCASSVGAGYEQYFGPGTRLTVT.

CDR3 residues: CSASRGQPQHF. DNA for the CDR3: TGCAGTGCTAGCCGCGGTCAGCCCCAGCATTTT. This rearrangement joins TRBV20-1 to TRBJ1-5; D is uncertain. The germline V gene has CDR1 DFQATT and CDR2 SNEGSKA (reference sequence). Between the trimmed V and J ends, which lost 3 bases and 6 bases, there was a span of 6 bases. The CDR3 totals 11 residues.

The chain is built from TRBV7-3 and TRBJ2-1; 7 bases match TRBD2. Germline CDR1 reads SGHTA; CDR2 reads FQGTGA. The CDR3 spans 16 residues. The J segment lost 6 bases and the V segment lost 4 bases, leaving 12 bases of the junction unmatched. CDR3 region: CASSSTTGLPPNEQFF. CDR3 nucleotides: TGTGCCAGCAGCTCAACAACGGGACTACCTCCCAATGAGCAGTTCTTC.

This chain uses TRBV5-4 with TRBJ2-5; 8 bases align to TRBD1. V dropped 4 bases and J dropped 5; count of bases not matched to a gene: 10. The germline V gene encodes CDR1 SGHNT and CDR2 YYREEE (reference sequence). The CDR3 is made up of 15 amino acids. The chain's CDR3 is CASSPTRGQGETQYF. CDR3 sequence (DNA): TGTGCCAGCAGCCCAACCAGGGGGCAAGGGGAGACCCAGTACTTC.

In this sample, this clone turned up a few times. The rearrangement joins TRBV7-2 to TRBJ2-3; weak D call: TRBD1 (6 bases). The CDR3 has 15 amino acids. Germline CDR1 and CDR2: SGHTA and FQGNSA. V lost 5 bases and J 0 bases, leaving 12 bases between the germline ends. For the CDR3, the DNA is TGTGCCAGCAGCCGTGACAGGACTAGCACAGATACGCAGTATTTT. The encoded protein is CASSRDRTSTDTQYF.

The chain recombines TRBV7-2 with TRBJ1-2; 7 bases are a match to TRBD1. CDR1 is SGHTA, CDR2 FQGNSA, per germline. The CDR3 consists of 14 residues. Unmatched junction bases numbered 9, after V lost 4 bases and J lost 7 bases. CDR3 nucleotides: TGTGCCAGCAGCTCCGGGACAGTTTCTTCTGGCTACACCTTC. This translates into CASSSGTVSSGYTF.